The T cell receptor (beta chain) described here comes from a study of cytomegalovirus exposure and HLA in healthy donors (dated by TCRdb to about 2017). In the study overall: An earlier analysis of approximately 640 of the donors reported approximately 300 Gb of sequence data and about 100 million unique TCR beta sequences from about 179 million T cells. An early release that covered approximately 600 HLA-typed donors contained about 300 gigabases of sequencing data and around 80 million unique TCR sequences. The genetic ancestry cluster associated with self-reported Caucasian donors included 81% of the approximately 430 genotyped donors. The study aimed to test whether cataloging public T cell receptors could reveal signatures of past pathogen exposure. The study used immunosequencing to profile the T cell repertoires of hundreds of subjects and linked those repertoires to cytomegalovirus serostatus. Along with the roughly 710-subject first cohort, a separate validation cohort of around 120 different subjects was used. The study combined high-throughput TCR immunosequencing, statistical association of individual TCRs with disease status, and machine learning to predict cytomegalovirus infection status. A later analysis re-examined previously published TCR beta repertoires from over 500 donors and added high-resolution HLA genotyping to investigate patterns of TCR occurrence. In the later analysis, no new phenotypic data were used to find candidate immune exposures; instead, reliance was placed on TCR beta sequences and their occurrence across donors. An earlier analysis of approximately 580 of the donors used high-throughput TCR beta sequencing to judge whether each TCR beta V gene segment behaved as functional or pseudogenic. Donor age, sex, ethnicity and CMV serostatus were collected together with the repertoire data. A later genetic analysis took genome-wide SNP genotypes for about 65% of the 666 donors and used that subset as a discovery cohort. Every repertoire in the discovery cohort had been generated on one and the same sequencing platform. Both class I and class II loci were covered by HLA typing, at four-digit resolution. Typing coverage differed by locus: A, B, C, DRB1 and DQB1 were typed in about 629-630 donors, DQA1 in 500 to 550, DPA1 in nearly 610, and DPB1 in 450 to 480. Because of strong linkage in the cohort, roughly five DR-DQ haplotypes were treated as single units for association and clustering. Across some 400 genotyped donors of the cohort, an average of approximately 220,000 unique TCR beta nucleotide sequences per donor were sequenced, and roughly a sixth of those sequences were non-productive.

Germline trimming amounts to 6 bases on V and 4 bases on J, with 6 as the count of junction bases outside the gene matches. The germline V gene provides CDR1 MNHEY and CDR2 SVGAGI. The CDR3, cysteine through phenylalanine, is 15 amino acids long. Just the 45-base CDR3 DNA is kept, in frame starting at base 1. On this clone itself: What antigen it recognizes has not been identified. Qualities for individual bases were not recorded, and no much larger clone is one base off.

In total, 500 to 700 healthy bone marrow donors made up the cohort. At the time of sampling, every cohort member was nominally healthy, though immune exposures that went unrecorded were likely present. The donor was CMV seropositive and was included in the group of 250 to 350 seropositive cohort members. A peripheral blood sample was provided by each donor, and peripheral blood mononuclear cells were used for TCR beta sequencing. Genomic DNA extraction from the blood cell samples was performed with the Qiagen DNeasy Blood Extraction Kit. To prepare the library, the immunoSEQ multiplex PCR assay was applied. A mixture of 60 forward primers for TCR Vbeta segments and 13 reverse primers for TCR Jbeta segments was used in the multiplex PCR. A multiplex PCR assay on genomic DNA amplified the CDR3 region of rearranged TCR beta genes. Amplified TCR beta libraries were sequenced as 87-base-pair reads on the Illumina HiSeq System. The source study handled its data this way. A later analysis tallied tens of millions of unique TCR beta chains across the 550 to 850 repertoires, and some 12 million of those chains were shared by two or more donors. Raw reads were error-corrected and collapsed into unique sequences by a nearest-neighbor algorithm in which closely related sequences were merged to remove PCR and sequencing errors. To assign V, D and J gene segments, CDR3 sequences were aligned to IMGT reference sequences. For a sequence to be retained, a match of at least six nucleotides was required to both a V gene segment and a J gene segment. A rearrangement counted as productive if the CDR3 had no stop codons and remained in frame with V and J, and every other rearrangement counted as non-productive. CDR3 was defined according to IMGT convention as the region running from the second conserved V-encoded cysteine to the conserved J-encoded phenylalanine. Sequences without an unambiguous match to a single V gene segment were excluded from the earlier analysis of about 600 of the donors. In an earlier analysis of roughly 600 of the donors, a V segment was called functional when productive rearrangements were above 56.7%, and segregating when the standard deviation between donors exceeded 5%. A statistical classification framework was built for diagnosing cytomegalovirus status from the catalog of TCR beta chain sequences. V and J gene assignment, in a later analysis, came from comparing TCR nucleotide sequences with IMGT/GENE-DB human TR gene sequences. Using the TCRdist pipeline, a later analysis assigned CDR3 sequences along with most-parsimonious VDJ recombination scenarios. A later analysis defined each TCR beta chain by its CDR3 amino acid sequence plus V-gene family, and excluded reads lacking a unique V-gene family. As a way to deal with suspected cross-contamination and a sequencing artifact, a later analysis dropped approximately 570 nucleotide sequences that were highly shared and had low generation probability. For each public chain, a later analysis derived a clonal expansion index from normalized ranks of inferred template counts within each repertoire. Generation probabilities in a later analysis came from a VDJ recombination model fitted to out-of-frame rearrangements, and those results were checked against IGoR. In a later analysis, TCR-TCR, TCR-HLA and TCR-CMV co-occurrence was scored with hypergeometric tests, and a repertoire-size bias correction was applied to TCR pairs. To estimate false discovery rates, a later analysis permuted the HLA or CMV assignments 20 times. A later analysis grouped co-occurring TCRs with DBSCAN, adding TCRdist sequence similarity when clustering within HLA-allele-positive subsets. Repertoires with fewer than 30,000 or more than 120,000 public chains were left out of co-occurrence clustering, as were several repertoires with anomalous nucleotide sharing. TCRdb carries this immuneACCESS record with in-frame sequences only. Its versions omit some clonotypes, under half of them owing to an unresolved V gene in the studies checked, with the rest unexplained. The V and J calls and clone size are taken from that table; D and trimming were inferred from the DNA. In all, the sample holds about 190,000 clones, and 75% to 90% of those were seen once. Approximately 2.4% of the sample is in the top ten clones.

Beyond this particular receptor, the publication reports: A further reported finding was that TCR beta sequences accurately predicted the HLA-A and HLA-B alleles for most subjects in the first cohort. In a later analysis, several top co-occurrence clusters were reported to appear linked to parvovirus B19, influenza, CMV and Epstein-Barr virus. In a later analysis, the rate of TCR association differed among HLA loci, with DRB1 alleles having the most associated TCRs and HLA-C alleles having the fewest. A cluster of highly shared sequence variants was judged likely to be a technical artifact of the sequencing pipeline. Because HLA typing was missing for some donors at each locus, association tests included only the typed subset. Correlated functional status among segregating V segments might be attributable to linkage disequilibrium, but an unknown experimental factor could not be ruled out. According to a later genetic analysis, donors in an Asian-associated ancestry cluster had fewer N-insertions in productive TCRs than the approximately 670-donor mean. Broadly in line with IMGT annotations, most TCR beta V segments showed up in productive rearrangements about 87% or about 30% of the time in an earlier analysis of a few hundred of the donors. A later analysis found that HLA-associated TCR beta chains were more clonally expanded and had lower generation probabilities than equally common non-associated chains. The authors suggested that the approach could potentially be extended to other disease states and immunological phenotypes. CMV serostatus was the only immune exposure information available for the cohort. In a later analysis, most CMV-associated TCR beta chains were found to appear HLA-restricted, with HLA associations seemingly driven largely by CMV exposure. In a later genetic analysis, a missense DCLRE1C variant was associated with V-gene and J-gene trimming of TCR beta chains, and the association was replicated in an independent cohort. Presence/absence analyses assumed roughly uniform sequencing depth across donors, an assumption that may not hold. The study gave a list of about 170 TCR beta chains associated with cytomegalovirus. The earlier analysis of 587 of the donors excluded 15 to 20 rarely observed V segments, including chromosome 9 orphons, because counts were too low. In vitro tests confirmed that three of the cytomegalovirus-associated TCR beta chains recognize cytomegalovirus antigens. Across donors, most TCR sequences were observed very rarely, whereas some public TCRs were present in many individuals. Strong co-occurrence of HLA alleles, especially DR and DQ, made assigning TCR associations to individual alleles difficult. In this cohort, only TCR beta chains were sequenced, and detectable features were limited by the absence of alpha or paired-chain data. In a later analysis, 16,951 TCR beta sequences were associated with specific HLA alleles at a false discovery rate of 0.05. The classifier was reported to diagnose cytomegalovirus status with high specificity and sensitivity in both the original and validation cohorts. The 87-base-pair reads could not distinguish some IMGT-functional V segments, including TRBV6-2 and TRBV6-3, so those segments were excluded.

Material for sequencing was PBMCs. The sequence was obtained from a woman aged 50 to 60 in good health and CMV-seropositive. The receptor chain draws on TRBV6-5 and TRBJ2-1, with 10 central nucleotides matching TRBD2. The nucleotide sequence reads TGTGCCAGCAGCCCAGCGGGGGGGCTTTACAATGAGCAGTTCTTC. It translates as CASSPAGGLYNEQFF.